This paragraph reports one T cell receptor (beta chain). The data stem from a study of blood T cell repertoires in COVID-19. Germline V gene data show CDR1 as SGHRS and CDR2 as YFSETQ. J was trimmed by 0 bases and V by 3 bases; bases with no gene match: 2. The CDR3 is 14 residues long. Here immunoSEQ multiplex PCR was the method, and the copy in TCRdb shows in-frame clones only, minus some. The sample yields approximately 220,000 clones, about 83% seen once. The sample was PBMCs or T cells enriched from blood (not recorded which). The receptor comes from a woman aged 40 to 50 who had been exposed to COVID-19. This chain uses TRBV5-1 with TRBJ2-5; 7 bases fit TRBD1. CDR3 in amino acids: CASSSTGNQETQYF. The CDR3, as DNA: TGCGCCAGCAGCTCGACAGGGAACCAAGAGACCCAGTACTTC.